These 8 T cell receptor beta chains came from one sample sequenced in a study of blood T cell repertoires in COVID-19. TCRdb's table, derived via immunoSEQ multiplex PCR, lists solely in-frame clones and lacks some. Among some 220,000 clones listed, 70% to 90% were seen once. The sequenced sample was peripheral blood. These receptors were obtained from a young woman who had recovered from COVID-19.

V and J are TRBV19 and TRBJ1-5; possible D gene TRBD1, 6 bases. The CDR3 is 14 residues long. V lost 9 bases and J lost 3, with 15 bases in between. Per germline, CDR1 LNHDA and CDR2 SQIVND (reference sequence). The CDR3 protein is CASHPGQLNQPQHF. The DNA of the CDR3 is TGTGCCAGCCACCCCGGACAGCTCAATCAGCCCCAGCATTTT.

The chain joins TRBV12-3 or TRBV12-4 to TRBJ1-1; D unresolved. V was cut by 2 bases and J by 7 bases, with 5 bases left in between. The CDR3 is made up of 11 amino acids. The CDR3 region is CASSLLSEAFF. The CDR3 region has the DNA TGTGCCAGCAGTTTACTCAGTGAAGCTTTCTTT.

The rearrangement joins TRBV2 to TRBJ2-3; D perhaps matches TRBD2 (6 bases). V was pared by 4 bases and J by 3 bases, with 14 bases between. The length of the CDR3 is 15 residues. Germline CDR1 and CDR2: SNHLY and FYNNEI. CDR3 sequence (DNA): TGTGCCAGCAGTGTTGGGACGGGAGTGACAGATACGCAGTATTTT. Its translation: CASSVGTGVTDTQYF.

V usage is TRBV25-1 and J usage is TRBJ1-2; D not resolved. V gave up 2 bases and J gave up 2 bases, with 9 bases separating them. Germline assignment: CDR1 MGHDK and CDR2 SYGVNS. The CDR3 loop spans 14 amino acids. The CDR3 protein is CASSEARENYGYTF. The CDR3 nucleotides read TGTGCCAGCAGTGAAGCGAGGGAGAACTATGGCTACACCTTC.

This CDR3 reads CASSASGTSGSLSTDTQYF. The CDR3, as DNA: TGTGCCAGCAGCGCGTCCGGGACTAGCGGGAGTTTGTCCACAGATACGCAGTATTTT. The chain uses TRBV5-4 and TRBJ2-3, with 14 bases lining up with TRBD2. The length of the CDR3 is 19 residues. The germline V gene encodes CDR1 SGHNT and CDR2 YYREEE (reference sequence). The junction had 12 bases not matched to a gene; V was cut back by 4 bases and J by 2 bases.

The gene calls are TRBV19 and TRBJ1-2, with TRBD1 identical over 9 bases. CDR3 length equals 11 residues. The V gene's germline CDR1 is LNHDA and CDR2 SQIVND (reference sequence). Trimming took 8 bases from V and 8 from J; bases not matched to a gene: 3. The CDR3 DNA reads TGTGCCAGTGGGACAGGGCGCGGCTACACCTTC. Protein sequence: CASGTGRGYTF.

The genes are TRBV29-1 and TRBJ2-1; 7 bases are a match to TRBD1. In germline, CDR1 is SQVTM, CDR2 ANQGSEA. J lost 0 bases, V lost 3 bases, and 14 bases had no gene match. This CDR3 region has 18 residues. Here the CDR3 reads CSVDSPGDRAYSYNEQFF. In DNA, the CDR3 is TGCAGCGTTGACAGCCCTGGCGACAGGGCCTACTCCTACAATGAGCAGTTCTTC.

V usage is TRBV28 and J usage is TRBJ1-4; 8 bases line up with TRBD1. Germline V CDR1 and CDR2: MDHEN, SYDVKM. With 6 bases clipped from V and 5 bases from J, the junction kept 11 bases outside the gene matches. This CDR3 has 16 amino acids. This CDR3 is CASRGTGTLPNEKLFF. For the CDR3, the DNA is TGTGCCAGCAGGGGGACAGGCACTCTTCCGAATGAAAAACTGTTTTTT. Full variable domain (rest looked up from reference TRBV28 and TRBJ1-4): DVKVTQSSRYLVKRTGEKVFLECVQDMDHENMFWYRQDPGLGLRLIYFSYDVKMKEKGDIPEGYSVSREKKERFSLILESASTNQTSMYLCASRGTGTLPNEKLFFGSGTQLSVL.